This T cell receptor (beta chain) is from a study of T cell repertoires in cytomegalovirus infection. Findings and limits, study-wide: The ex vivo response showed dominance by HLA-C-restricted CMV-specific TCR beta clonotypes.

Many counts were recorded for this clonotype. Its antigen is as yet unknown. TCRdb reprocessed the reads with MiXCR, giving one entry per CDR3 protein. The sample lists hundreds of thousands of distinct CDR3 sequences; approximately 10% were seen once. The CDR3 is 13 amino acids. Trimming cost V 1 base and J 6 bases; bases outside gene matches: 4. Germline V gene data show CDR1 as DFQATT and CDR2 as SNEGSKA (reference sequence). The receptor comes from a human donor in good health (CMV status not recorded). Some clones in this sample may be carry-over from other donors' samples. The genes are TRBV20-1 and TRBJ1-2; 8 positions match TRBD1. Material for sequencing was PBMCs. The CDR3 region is CSARGQTGDGYTF. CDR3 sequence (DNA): TGCAGTGCTAGAGGCCAGACAGGGGATGGCTACACCTTC.